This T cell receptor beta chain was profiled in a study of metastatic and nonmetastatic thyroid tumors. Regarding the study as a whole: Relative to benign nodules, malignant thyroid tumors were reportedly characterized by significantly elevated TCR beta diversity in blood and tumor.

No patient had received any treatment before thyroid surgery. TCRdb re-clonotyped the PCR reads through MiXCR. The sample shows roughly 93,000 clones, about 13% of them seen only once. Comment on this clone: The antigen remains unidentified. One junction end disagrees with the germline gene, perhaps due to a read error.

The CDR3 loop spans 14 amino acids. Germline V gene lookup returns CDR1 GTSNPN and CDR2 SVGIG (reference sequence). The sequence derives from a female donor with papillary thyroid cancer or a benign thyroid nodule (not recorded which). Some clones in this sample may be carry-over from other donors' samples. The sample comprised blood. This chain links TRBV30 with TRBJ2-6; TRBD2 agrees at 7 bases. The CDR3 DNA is TGCGGAAGCGGGGTGAGATCTGGGGCCAACCTCCTGACTTTC. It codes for CGSGVRSGANLLTF. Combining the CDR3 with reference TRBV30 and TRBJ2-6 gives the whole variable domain SQTIHQWPATLVQPVGSPLSLECTVEGTSNPNLYWYRQAAGRGLQLLFYSVGIGQISSEVPQNLSASRPQDRQFILSSKKLLLSDSGFYLCGSGVRSGANLLTFGAGSRLTVL.